The next 28 T cell receptor beta chains were all read from a single sample in a study of blood T cell repertoires in COVID-19. Clones were sequenced by immunoSEQ multiplex PCR, and TCRdb holds only the in-frame ones, with some missing. The sample yields under 200,000 clones, around 75% seen once. Sample: peripheral blood. These TCRs come from a woman aged 40 to 49 with COVID-19, enrolled during active disease.

This clone was observed at least ten times. The chain carries TRBV6-1 and TRBJ1-4; the match to TRBD1 covers 10 bases. The CDR3 loop spans 18 amino acids. The germline V gene has CDR1 MNHNS and CDR2 SASEGT. V was pared by 4 bases and J by 4 bases, with 12 bases of the junction left unmatched. The CDR3 sequence is CASSVIWTGGKLNEKLFF. In nucleotides, the CDR3 is TGTGCCAGCAGTGTCATCTGGACAGGGGGGAAACTTAATGAAAAACTGTTTTTT.

The V call is TRBV27, the J call TRBJ1-2, with D perhaps TRBD1 (6 bases). This CDR3 is 21 amino acids long. The germline CDR1 and CDR2 sequences are MNHEY and SMNVEV (reference sequence). V dropped 1 base and J dropped 4 bases, with 31 bases sitting between them. CDR3 nucleotides: TGTGCCAGCAGTTTATTAAGAGGGGGGGAGACATCTTTAACCCCCCTCTATGGCTACACCTTC. Amino acid sequence: CASSLLRGGETSLTPLYGYTF.

This rearrangement joins TRBV3-1 (or the pseudogene TRBV3-2) to TRBJ2-3; 9 bases fit TRBD2. CDR1 is LGHDT, CDR2 YNNKEL, per germline (reference sequence). This CDR3 contains 18 residues. The V gene end was trimmed by 4 bases and the J gene end by 0 bases; junction bases not matched to a gene: 11. CDR3 residues: CASSLRGAGGPSTDTQYF. The CDR3 nucleotides are TGTGCCAGCAGCCTCCGGGGAGCGGGGGGTCCTAGCACAGATACGCAGTATTTT.

The genes are TRBV7-7 and TRBJ2-1; D might be TRBD1 (5 bases). The germline V and J ends were trimmed by 4 bases and 8 bases, with 12 bases remaining between them. Germline V lookup: CDR1 SSHAT, CDR2 FNYEAQ (reference sequence). The CDR3 spans 13 residues. CDR3 DNA: TGTGCCAGCAGCTCCAGTCCAGGGTATGAGCAGTTCTTC. It specifies CASSSSPGYEQFF.

The J gene is TRBJ2-1, the V gene TRBV14; 7 bases align to TRBD2. The junction had 12 bases not matched to a gene; V was cut back by 10 bases and J by 9 bases. This CDR3 is built from 13 residues. In germline, CDR1 is SGHDN, CDR2 FVKESK. DNA of the CDR3: TGTGCCACCTCGGGACTAAGGGATGGTGAGCAGTTCTTC. It translates to CATSGLRDGEQFF.

The CDR3 protein is CAWNTYGGSYEQYF. For the CDR3, the DNA is TGTGCCTGGAATACTTACGGGGGATCCTACGAGCAGTACTTC. The V gene is TRBV30, the J gene TRBJ2-7; D is possibly TRBD2 (6 bases). The CDR3 has 14 amino acids. Germline V gene data show CDR1 as GTSNPN and CDR2 as SVGIG (reference sequence). V gave up 4 bases and J gave up 1 base, with 14 bases separating them.

This clone rates as medium-sized. The chain joins TRBV4-1 to TRBJ1-3, with unresolved D. Trimming stripped 5 bases from V and 4 bases from J, with 6 bases between. The V gene's germline CDR1 is MGHRA and CDR2 YSYEKL. The CDR3 length is 12 residues. Here the CDR3 DNA reads TGCGCCAGCAGCGGTCAGGGAAACACCATATATTTT. It encodes CASSGQGNTIYF.

The V and J genes are TRBV27 and TRBJ2-7; the D is unclear. The CDR3 length is 14 residues. Trimming cost V 5 bases and J 4 bases, with 15 bases left between them. Germline CDR1 and CDR2: MNHEY and SMNVEV (reference sequence). This chain's CDR3 is CASSPVPPTYEQYF. The CDR3 DNA reads TGTGCCAGCAGTCCTGTCCCCCCCACTTACGAGCAGTACTTC.

This chain joins TRBV27 and TRBJ2-7, with D uncertain. V lost 1 base to trimming and J lost 0 bases, with 10 bases between them. The CDR3 is 15 residues long. Germline CDR1 MNHEY, CDR2 SMNVEV (reference sequence). CDR3: CASSLLGIGSYEQYF. CDR3 sequence (DNA): TGTGCCAGCAGTTTATTGGGCATCGGCTCCTACGAGCAGTACTTC.

V gene TRBV7-2 combines with J gene TRBJ2-1; D might be TRBD2 (6 bases). V was trimmed by 3 bases and J by 7 bases, leaving 16 bases between them. The CDR3 consists of 15 residues. Germline assignment: CDR1 SGHTA and CDR2 FQGNSA. The CDR3 DNA is TGTGCCAGCAGCTTCCGGGGGAGCGTCGGGAATGAGCAGTTCTTC. This sequence encodes CASSFRGSVGNEQFF.

The J gene is TRBJ1-3, the V gene TRBV30; D not certain. The CDR3 is 12 residues long. Germline lookup yields CDR1 GTSNPN and CDR2 SVGIG (reference sequence). In nucleotides, the CDR3 is TGTGCTCGCATTTCGGCTGGAAACACCATATATTTT. Encoded protein: CARISAGNTIYF.

The rearrangement joins TRBV18 to TRBJ2-1; 8 bases fit TRBD2. V lost 5 bases, J lost 7 bases, and 13 bases stayed unmatched. CDR3 length: 16 residues. From germline, CDR1 is KGHSH and CDR2 LQKENI. The CDR3 loop is CASSSPGSGEMNEQFF. In DNA form, the CDR3 reads TGTGCCAGCTCATCCCCGGGTAGCGGGGAGATGAATGAGCAGTTCTTC.

The chain carries TRBV30 and TRBJ2-7; a weak D match, TRBD1 (5 bases). V dropped 1 base and J dropped 3 bases, with 10 bases sitting between them. Germline CDR1 GTSNPN, CDR2 SVGIG (reference sequence). The CDR3 sequence is 13 residues long. CDR3 sequence reads: CAWSEDTYYEQYF. The CDR3 bases are TGTGCCTGGAGTGAGGACACTTACTACGAGCAGTACTTC.

V usage is TRBV7-7 and J usage is TRBJ2-2, with D perhaps matching TRBD1 (6 bases). V dropped 2 bases and J dropped 1 base, with 11 bases sitting between them. Germline V gives CDR1 SSHAT, CDR2 FNYEAQ (reference sequence). The CDR3 sequence is 16 residues long. The CDR3 DNA is TGTGCCAGCAGCTTAACAGGGCCAGAGAACACCGGGGAGCTGTTTTTT. Amino acids: CASSLTGPENTGELFF.

The chain employs TRBV2 and TRBJ2-2; 7 bases match TRBD2. Germline CDR1 is SNHLY and CDR2 is FYNNEI. CDR3 size: 17 residues. The V segment lost 3 bases and the J segment 5 bases; nucleotides outside the gene matches: 12. CDR3 in amino acids: CASSEGLAATLTGELFF. CDR3 in DNA: TGTGCCAGCAGTGAGGGTCTAGCGGCCACCCTAACCGGGGAGCTGTTTTTT.

The chain is built from TRBV7-6 and TRBJ2-1, with 9 positions matching TRBD1. Germline loops: CDR1 SGHVS, CDR2 FNYEAQ. The ends lost 5 bases at V and 7 bases at J; junction bases unmatched: 12. The CDR3 spans 16 residues. CDR3 DNA sequence: TGTGCCAGCAGCCCTCCTGGAACAGGGGGCTTAAATGAGCAGTTCTTC. Encoded protein: CASSPPGTGGLNEQFF. Combining the CDR3 with reference TRBV7-6 and TRBJ2-1 gives the whole variable domain GAGVSQSPRYKVTKRGQDVALRCDPISGHVSLYWYRQALGQGPEFLTYFNYEAQQDKSGLPNDRFSAERPEGSISTLTIQRTEQRDSAMYRCASSPPGTGGLNEQFFGPGTRLTVL.

The chain joins TRBV6-4 to TRBJ2-1; 7 nucleotides match TRBD1. V shed 2 bases and J 5 bases; nucleotides not matched to a gene: 0. This CDR3 is 13 amino acids long. CDR1 and CDR2 (germline): MRHNA, SNTAGT. The CDR3 DNA reads as TGTGCCAGCAGTGACAGGGGGCACAATGAGCAGTTCTTC. Protein: CASSDRGHNEQFF.

In its sample, this clone was seen many times. The rearrangement links TRBV6-5 to TRBJ1-1; D may be TRBD1 (6 bases). This CDR3 has 14 amino acids. Looked up from germline, CDR1 is MNHEY and CDR2 is SVGAGI. Trimming removed 5 bases from V and 0 bases from J, with 10 bases in between. The DNA of the CDR3 is TGTGCCAGCAGTAGGGGGGGGTTGAACACTGAAGCTTTCTTT. Translation gives CASSRGGLNTEAFF.

The gene calls are TRBV6-5 and TRBJ1-2, with 9 bases identical to TRBD1. This CDR3 is built from 15 residues. Germline V gene lookup returns CDR1 MNHEY and CDR2 SVGAGI. The V segment lost 5 bases and the J segment 3 bases; nucleotides outside the gene matches: 7. In DNA form, the CDR3 reads TGTGCCAGCAGTCGCTTACAGGGGGCAGACTATGGCTACACCTTC. Its translation is CASSRLQGADYGYTF.

This clone was seen a single time. This chain links TRBV5-4 with TRBJ2-1; 11 positions agree with TRBD2. There are 16 residues in the CDR3. CDR1 and CDR2 (germline): SGHNT, YYREEE (reference sequence). J gave up 6 bases and V 4 bases, and 9 bases lay outside the gene matches. CDR3 coding DNA: TGTGCCAGCAGCCCATTAGCGGGGGGGCCTGGCAATGAGCAGTTCTTC. Its protein is CASSPLAGGPGNEQFF.

The chain has TRBV10-1 and TRBJ2-1; 9 bases map to TRBD1. The CDR3 runs to 14 residues. Trimming cost V 7 bases and J 8 bases; bases outside gene matches: 9. Germline V gene lookup returns CDR1 WNHNN and CDR2 SYGVQD (reference sequence). In DNA form, the CDR3 reads TGCGCCAGCACGCGGGGACAGGGACACGATGAGCAGTTCTTC. It yields the protein CASTRGQGHDEQFF.

The genes are TRBV10-1 and TRBJ2-4; D uncertain. The CDR3 has 14 residues. Germline V CDR1 and CDR2: WNHNN, SYGVQD (reference sequence). V gave up 4 bases and J gave up 0 bases, with 7 bases separating them. CDR3 nucleotide sequence: TGCGCCAGCAGTGCGACTGTAGCCAAAAACATTCAGTACTTC. Translated: CASSATVAKNIQYF.

The genes are TRBV2 and TRBJ2-1, with a possible D match to TRBD1 (6 bases). Trimming took 6 bases from V and 0 from J, leaving 9 bases between them. The CDR3 is 14 amino acids. Germline loops: CDR1 SNHLY, CDR2 FYNNEI. CDR3 protein: CASREGDSYNEQFF. CDR3 in DNA: TGTGCCAGCAGAGAGGGGGACTCCTACAATGAGCAGTTCTTC.

V and J are TRBV10-3 and TRBJ1-1; TRBD1 agrees at 11 bases. The CDR3 loop spans 14 amino acids. Germline CDR1 and CDR2: ENHRY and SYGVKD. V shed 10 bases and J 7 bases; nucleotides not matched to a gene: 11. The CDR3: CATTPGTGGGEAFF. In DNA form, the CDR3 reads TGTGCCACTACTCCCGGGACAGGGGGTGGTGAAGCTTTCTTT.

The rearrangement links TRBV2 to TRBJ1-1; possible D gene TRBD1, 6 bases. CDR1 is SNHLY, CDR2 FYNNEI, per germline. The V end lost 4 bases, the J end lost 5 bases, and 17 bases lay between the germline ends. The CDR3 has 15 residues. The CDR3 region is CASSGIQGKRTEAFF. The CDR3 DNA is TGTGCCAGCAGTGGGATACAGGGTAAGAGGACTGAAGCTTTCTTT.

The rearrangement joins TRBV3-1 (or the pseudogene TRBV3-2) to TRBJ1-4, with 8 bases fitting TRBD1. This CDR3 has 18 residues. J gave up 5 bases and V 0 bases, and 11 bases lay outside the gene matches. Per the germline V gene, CDR1 is LGHDT and CDR2 is YNNKEL (reference sequence). In DNA form, the CDR3 reads TGTGCCAGCAGCCAAGATCGGTATCCGACAGGGGAGAATGAAAAACTGTTTTTT. It encodes CASSQDRYPTGENEKLFF.

This sequence joins TRBV19 and TRBJ1-6; 7 positions agree with TRBD1. The V and J ends lost 5 bases and 2 bases, in that order; junction bases with no gene match: 6. CDR1 and CDR2 from the germline V gene are LNHDA and SQIVND (reference sequence). The CDR3 runs 16 residues. The CDR3 loop is CASSSQTGTYNSPLHF. CDR3 sequence (DNA): TGTGCCAGTAGTTCACAGACAGGGACCTATAATTCACCCCTCCACTTT.

V is TRBV5-1 and J is TRBJ2-6; D is possibly TRBD2 (5 bases). The CDR3 spans 14 residues. The germline gives CDR1 SGHRS, CDR2 YFSETQ. V was cut by 6 bases and J by 1 base, with 8 bases left in between. Here the CDR3 DNA reads TGCGCCAGCACTACTAGTTCTGGGGCCAACGTCCTGACTTTC. Translating gives CASTTSSGANVLTF.